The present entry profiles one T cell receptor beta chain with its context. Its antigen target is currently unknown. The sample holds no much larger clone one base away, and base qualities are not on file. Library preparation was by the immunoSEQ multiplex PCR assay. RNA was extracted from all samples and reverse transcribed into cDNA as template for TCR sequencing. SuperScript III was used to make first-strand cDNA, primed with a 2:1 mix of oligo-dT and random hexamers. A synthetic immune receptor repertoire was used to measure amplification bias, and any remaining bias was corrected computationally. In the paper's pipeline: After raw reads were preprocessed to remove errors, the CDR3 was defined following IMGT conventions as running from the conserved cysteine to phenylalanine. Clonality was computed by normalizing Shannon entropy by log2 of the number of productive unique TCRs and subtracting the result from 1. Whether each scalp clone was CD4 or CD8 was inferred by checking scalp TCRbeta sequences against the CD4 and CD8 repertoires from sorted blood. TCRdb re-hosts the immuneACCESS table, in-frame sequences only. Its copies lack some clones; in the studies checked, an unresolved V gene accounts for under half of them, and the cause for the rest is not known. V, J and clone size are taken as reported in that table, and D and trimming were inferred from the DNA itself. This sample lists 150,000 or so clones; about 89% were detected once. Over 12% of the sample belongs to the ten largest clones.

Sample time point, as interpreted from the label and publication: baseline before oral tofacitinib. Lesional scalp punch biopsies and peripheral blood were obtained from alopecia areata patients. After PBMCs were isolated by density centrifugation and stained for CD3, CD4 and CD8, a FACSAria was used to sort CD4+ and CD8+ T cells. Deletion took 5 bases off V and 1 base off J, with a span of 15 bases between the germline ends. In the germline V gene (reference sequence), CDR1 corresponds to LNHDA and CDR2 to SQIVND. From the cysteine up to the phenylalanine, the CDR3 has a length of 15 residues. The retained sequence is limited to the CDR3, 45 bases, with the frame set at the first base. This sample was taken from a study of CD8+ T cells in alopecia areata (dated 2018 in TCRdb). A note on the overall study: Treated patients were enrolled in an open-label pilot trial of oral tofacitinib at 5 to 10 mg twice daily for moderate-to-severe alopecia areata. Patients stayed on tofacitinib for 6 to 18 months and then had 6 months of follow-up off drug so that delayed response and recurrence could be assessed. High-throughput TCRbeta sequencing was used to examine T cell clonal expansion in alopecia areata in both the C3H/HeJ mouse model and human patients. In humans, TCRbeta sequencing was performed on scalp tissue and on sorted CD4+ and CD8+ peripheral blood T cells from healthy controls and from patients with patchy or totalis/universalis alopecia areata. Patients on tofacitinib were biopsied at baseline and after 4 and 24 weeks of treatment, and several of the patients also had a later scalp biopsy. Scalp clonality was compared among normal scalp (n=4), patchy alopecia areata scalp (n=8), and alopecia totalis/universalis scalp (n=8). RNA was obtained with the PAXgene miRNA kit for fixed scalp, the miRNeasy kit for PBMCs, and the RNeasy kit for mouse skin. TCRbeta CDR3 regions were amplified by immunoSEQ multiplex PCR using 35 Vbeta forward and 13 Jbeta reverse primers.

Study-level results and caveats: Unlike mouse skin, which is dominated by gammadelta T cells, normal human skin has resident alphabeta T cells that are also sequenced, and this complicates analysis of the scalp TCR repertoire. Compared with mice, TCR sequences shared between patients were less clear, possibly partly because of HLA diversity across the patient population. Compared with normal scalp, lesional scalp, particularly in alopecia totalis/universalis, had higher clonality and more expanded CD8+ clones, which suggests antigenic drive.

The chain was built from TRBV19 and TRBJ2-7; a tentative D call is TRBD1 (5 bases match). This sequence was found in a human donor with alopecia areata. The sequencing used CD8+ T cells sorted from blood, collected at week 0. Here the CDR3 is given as CASSSPDIGSYEQYF. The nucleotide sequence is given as TGTGCCAGTAGTTCTCCGGACATCGGATCCTACGAGCAGTACTTC.